This TCR beta chain comes out of a study of post-analysis software for immune sequencing data (dated by TCRdb to the mid-2010s). Background on the whole study: The recorded disease courses included relapsing-remitting, secondary progressive and progressive-relapsing multiple sclerosis, and some patients had no subtype annotation. A subset of samples was prepared in parallel using single-end sample barcoding, then pooled and co-amplified after Illumina adapter ligation. Patient repertoires were compared against about twelve previously published healthy control repertoires from donors aged 6 to 25 years.

Library preparation was by PCR. Data came from an Illumina HiSeq 2500. To reduce PCR and sequencing biases, unique molecular identifiers were incorporated into the TCR beta cDNA libraries. Per 1 to 10 million input T cells, 500,000 or so cDNA molecules were obtained, such that each molecule approximated one T cell. The patient libraries were prepared and sequenced with the same protocol used for the earlier healthy control dataset. Samples belonging to the same batch were prepared together, multiplexed and sequenced on a shared HiSeq lane. The paper's data handling went like this. MIGEC handled the raw barcoded reads, throwing out single-read molecular identifier groups before consensus assembly and CDR3 extraction. Clonotype tables were post-analysed with VDJtools, normalizing diversity by down-sampling all datasets to the smallest sample size. In repertoire overlap clustering, CDR3 amino acid sequences, but not nucleotide sequences, were matched to correct batch-related cross-sample contamination. TCRdb itself trimmed the public reads at Q25 with fastp, ran MiXCR and retained productive beta chains. Each entry is one CDR3 protein sequence, shown with its most common DNA and genes. TCRdb's processing, not the authors', yielded these V and J calls. The sample has hundreds of thousands of distinct CDR3 sequences on record, about 27% of them singletons. The leading ten clones occupy 0.56% of the sample.

From cysteine to phenylalanine, the CDR3 is 14 amino acids long. The retained sequence is limited to the CDR3, 42 bases, with the frame set at the first base. CDR1 and CDR2 were assigned from the germline V gene (reference sequence) as SEHNR and FQNEAQ. TCR beta repertoires were profiled from peripheral blood of more than ten young patients with multiple sclerosis to demonstrate the VDJtools post-analysis software. The patients with multiple sclerosis were children and adolescents between about 6 and 17 years of age. General findings and caveats noted by the study authors: Patients showed significantly higher frequencies than controls for several TRBV segments, among them TRBV5-6, TRBV5-1 and TRBV20-1. Normalized Chao1 diversity was significantly lower in multiple sclerosis patients than controls, suggesting substantial peripheral T-cell clonal expansion. Direct clustering with F measure revealed strong co-clustering of samples prepared in the same batch, which led to a batch-effect correction. The multiple sclerosis patient group was slightly younger than the control group.

This clonotype was detected a few times. The antigen this receptor binds is unknown. The sample holds no much larger clone one base away, and base qualities are not on file. Recombination joined TRBV7-9 with TRBJ2-5, and 9 bases in between align with TRBD1. The DNA end is a closer match to TRBJ2-7, so the J assignment may be wrong. Sequenced sample: blood. This receptor was obtained from a girl aged 10 to 17 with multiple sclerosis. The sequenced DNA is TGTGCCAGCAGCCCCGGGACAGGGTTTTTCGAGCAGTACTTC. The encoded protein is CASSPGTGFFEQYF.